This T cell receptor (beta chain) is drawn from a study of blood T cell repertoires in COVID-19. Background on the study: T cells, B-cell-depleted T cells, or PBMCs provided the cDNA or gDNA that served as material.

J gave up 2 bases and V 0 bases, and 2 bases lay outside the gene matches. Germline loops: CDR1 SGHNT, CDR2 YYREEE (reference sequence). The CDR3 covers 15 residues. Here immunoSEQ multiplex PCR was the method, and the copy in TCRdb shows in-frame clones only, minus some. This sample yields approximately 69,000 clones, of which roughly 80% are seen a single time; 1.5% to 2% belongs to the top ten. The sample consisted of peripheral blood. This receptor was obtained from a woman in her fifties or sixties with acute or convalescent COVID-19. This chain links TRBV5-4 with TRBJ2-1; TRBD1 matches at 7 bases. As DNA, the CDR3 is TGTGCCAGCAGCTTGGTGACAGGGCCCTACAATGAGCAGTTCTTC. Amino acid sequence: CASSLVTGPYNEQFF.